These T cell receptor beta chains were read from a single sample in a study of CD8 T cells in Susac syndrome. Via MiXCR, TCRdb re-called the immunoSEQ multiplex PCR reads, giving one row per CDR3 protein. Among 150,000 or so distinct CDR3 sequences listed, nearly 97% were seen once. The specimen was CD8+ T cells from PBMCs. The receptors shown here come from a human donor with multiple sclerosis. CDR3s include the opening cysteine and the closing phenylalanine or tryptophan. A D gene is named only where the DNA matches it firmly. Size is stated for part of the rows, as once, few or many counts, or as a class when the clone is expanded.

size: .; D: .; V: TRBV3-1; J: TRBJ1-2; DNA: TGTGCCAGCAGCCAGAGACGGATTTCTAACTATGGCTACACCTTC; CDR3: CASSQRRISNYGYTF
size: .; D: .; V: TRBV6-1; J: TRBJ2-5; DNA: TGTGCCAGCAGTCCTGGGCTTTCGGGGGACCAAGAGACCCAGTACTTC; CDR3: CASSPGLSGDQETQYF
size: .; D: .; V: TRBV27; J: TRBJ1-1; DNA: TGTGCCAGCAGTTCCAATTTAGAAGCTTTCTTT; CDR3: CASSSNLEAFF
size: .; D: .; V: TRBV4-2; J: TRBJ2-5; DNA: TGTGCCAGCAGCCAAGGGAATAGCGGAGGGCAAGAGACCCAGTACTTC; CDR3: CASSQGNSGGQETQYF
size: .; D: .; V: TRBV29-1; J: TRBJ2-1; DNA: TGCAGCTCGGGGGCAGGGAATTGGCTCTACAATGAGCAGTTCTTC; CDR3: CSSGAGNWLYNEQFF
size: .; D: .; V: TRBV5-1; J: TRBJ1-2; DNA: TGCGCCAGCAGCTTGGACAGCCCTGGCTACACCTTC; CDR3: CASSLDSPGYTF
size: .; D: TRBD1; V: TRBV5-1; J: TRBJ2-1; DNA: TGCGCCAGCCACACCGGGACAGGGCGTTTGTATGAGCAGTTCTTC; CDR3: CASHTGTGRLYEQFF
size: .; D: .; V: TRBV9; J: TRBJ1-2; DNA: TGTGCCAGCAGCGGGCCCGCCAACTATGGCTACACCTTC; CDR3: CASSGPANYGYTF
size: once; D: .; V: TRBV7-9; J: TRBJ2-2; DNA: TGTGCCAGCAGCCCCGTCGCGCCCGGGGAGCTGTTTTTT; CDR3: CASSPVAPGELFF
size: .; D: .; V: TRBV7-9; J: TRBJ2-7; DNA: TGTGCCAGCAGCCCGAGGACGCACTACGAGCAGTACTTC; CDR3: CASSPRTHYEQYF
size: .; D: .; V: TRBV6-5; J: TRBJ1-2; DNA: TGTGCCAGCAGTTACTCAGGGGGGAGTGGCTACACCTTC; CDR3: CASSYSGGSGYTF
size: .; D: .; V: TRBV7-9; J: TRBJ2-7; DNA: TGTGCCAGCAGCTTTCAACCATCCGGGTCCTCCTACGAGCAGTACTTC; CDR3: CASSFQPSGSSYEQYF
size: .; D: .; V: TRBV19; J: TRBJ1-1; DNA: TGTGCCAGTAGTATAGGGAGCAGTGACACTGAAGCTTTCTTT; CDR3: CASSIGSSDTEAFF
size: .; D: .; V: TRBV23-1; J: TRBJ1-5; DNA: TGCGCCAGCAGTCACAACATACACCGAGGGGGAGGCAATCAGCCCCAGCATTTT; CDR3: CASSHNIHRGGGNQPQHF
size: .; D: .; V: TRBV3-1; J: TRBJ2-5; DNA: TGTGCCAGCAGCCAAGAAGTACAGGGTGGAGAGACCCAGTACTTC; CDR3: CASSQEVQGGETQYF
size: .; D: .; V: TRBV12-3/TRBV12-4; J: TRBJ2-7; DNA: TGTGCCAGCAGTCTCTACAGGGCGTACGAGCAGTACTTC; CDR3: CASSLYRAYEQYF
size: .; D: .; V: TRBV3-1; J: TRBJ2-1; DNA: TGTGCCAGCAGCCAAGTGGGGGGAGACAATGAGCAGTTCTTC; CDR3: CASSQVGGDNEQFF
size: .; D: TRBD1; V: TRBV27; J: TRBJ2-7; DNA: TGTGCCAGCAGTTCGACAGGGAACGACGTCTACGAGCAGTACTTC; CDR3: CASSSTGNDVYEQYF
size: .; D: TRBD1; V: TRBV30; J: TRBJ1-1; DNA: TGTGCCTGGATGGCCGGGACAGGGTACACTGAAGCTTTCTTT; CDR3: CAWMAGTGYTEAFF
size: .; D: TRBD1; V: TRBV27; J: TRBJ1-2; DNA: TGTGCCAGCAGTCCCCAGGCAGGGGGCTATGGCTACACCTTC; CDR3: CASSPQAGGYGYTF
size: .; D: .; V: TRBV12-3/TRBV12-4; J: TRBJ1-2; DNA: TGTGCCAGCAGACTAACTGACGATGGCCAGTATGGCTACACCTTC; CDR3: CASRLTDDGQYGYTF
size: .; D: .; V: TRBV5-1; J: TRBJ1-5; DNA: TGCGCCAGCAGCTTGGACGGGGATAGCAATCAGCCCCAGCATTTT; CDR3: CASSLDGDSNQPQHF